This TCR beta chain was recovered during a study of OX40 agonist ivuxolimab in advanced cancers. Autoimmune disease history or systemic immunosuppression led to patients being barred. This CDR3 is built from 15 residues. Losses at the gene ends were 3 bases for V and 0 bases for J; bases not matched to a gene: 0. Germline CDR1 and CDR2: KGHSH and LQKENI. Data came from immunoSEQ multiplex PCR; TCRdb stores just in-frame clones and leaves some out. The data contain roughly 100,000 clones, about 90% of them singletons. The rearrangement uses TRBV18 and TRBJ2-1; 9 nucleotides line up with TRBD1. The receptor comes from an adult with an advanced solid tumor such as melanoma, head and neck, liver or kidney cancer. Sequencing used CD4+ or CD8+ T cells sorted from blood, obtained in a trial of the OX40 agonist ivuxolimab. DNA for the CDR3: TGTGCCAGCTCACCGACAGGGGGCTCCTACAATGAGCAGTTCTTC. As protein: CASSPTGGSYNEQFF.